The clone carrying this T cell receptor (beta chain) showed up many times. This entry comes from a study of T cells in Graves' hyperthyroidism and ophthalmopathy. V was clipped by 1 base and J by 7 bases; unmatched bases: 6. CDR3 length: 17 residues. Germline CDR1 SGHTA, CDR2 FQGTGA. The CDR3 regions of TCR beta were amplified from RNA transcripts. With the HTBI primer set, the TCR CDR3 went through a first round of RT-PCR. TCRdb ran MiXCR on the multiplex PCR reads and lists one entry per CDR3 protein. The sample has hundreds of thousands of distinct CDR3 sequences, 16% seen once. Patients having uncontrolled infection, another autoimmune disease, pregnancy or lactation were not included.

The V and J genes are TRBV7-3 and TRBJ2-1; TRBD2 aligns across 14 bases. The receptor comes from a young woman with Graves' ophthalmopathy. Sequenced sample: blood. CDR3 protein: CASSLKSGLAGANEQFF. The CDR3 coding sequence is TGTGCCAGCAGCTTAAAGTCGGGACTAGCGGGAGCAAATGAGCAGTTCTTC.